Below, 16 T cell receptor beta chains from the same sample are listed, as sequenced in a study of CD8 T cells in Susac syndrome. Reverse transcription of roughly 0.5 to 1 ug RNA was performed with random hexamers. TCRdb redid the calling of the immunoSEQ multiplex PCR reads with MiXCR, one entry per CDR3 protein. The top ten hold about 0.16% of the sample, which has some 160,000 distinct CDR3 sequences, approximately 95% seen once. Sequencing was done on a sample of CD8+ T cells from PBMCs. The source is a human donor with multiple sclerosis.

The chain uses TRBV13 and TRBJ2-1; D not resolved. Germline assignment: CDR1 PRHDT and CDR2 FYEKMQ (reference sequence). Between the trimmed V and J ends, which lost 5 bases and 0 bases, there was a span of 14 bases. The CDR3 has 16 residues. The CDR3 nucleotides are TGTGCCAGCAGCGGCCGACGGCAGAGCTCCTACAATGAGCAGTTCTTC. Translating gives CASSGRRQSSYNEQFF.

The chain combines TRBV29-1 with TRBJ1-2; tentatively, D is TRBD1 (5 bases). The V gene lost 6 bases and the J gene lost 0 bases, with 14 bases spanning the gap. The CDR3 is 14 residues long. The germline V gene has CDR1 SQVTM and CDR2 ANQGSEA. CDR3 residues: CSVGSGTANYGYTF. In nucleotides, the CDR3 is TGCAGCGTGGGTTCGGGGACCGCTAACTATGGCTACACCTTC.

V usage is TRBV6-2 or TRBV6-3 and J usage is TRBJ1-5; weak D call: TRBD1 (6 bases). The V gene's germline CDR1 is MNHEY and CDR2 SVGEGT. This CDR3 spans 15 amino acids. Trimming removed 7 bases at V and 6 bases at J, with 19 bases between. The CDR3 bases are TGTGCCAGCACCTCTAGGGGGACCGCGGGTCAGCCCCAGCATTTT. This sequence encodes CASTSRGTAGQPQHF.

This sequence joins TRBV10-2 and TRBJ2-3; tentative D call: TRBD2 (6 bases). The V end was cut by 7 bases, the J end by 5 bases, with 13 bases between. Germline assignment: CDR1 WSHSY and CDR2 SAAADI. CDR3 size: 13 residues. The CDR3 is CASNAGRLDTQYF. The CDR3 coding sequence is TGCGCCAGCAATGCAGGGAGGTTAGATACGCAGTATTTT.

The CDR3 DNA is TGTGCCAGCAGTGGGACAGGGGGCCACTATGGCTACACCTTC. Protein product: CASSGTGGHYGYTF. The chain employs TRBV28 and TRBJ1-2, with TRBD1 matching over 12 bases. Per the germline V gene, CDR1 is MDHEN and CDR2 is SYDVKM. The CDR3 is made up of 14 amino acids. The ends lost 5 bases at V and 3 bases at J; junction bases unmatched: 1.

Turning to this clonotype: At one end, the junction sequence differs from germline, possibly due to a read error. The J gene is TRBJ1-3, the V gene TRBV9, with D unclear. Germline V CDR1 and CDR2: SGDLS, YYNGEE. The CDR3 extends over 13 amino acids. In DNA, the CDR3 is TGTGCCAGCAGCCCGGTATCTGTAAACACCATATATTTT. It is translated as CASSPVSVNTIYF.

This chain joins TRBV6-9 and TRBJ2-7, with TRBD2 identical over 14 bases. The CDR3 extends over 19 amino acids. Unmatched junction bases numbered 13, after V lost 1 base and J lost 5 bases. Germline-derived CDR1 and CDR2 are MNHGY and SVAAGI. The CDR3 loop is CASSYWGLAGVGLEDEQYF. CDR3 DNA sequence: TGTGCCAGCAGTTATTGGGGACTAGCGGGAGTCGGGTTGGAGGACGAGCAGTACTTC.

V is TRBV20-1 and J is TRBJ2-3; the match to TRBD2 covers 12 bases. The V gene end was trimmed by 0 bases and the J gene end by 2 bases; junction bases not matched to a gene: 9. CDR1 and CDR2 from the germline V gene are DFQATT and SNEGSKA (reference sequence). The CDR3 consists of 18 residues. CDR3 residues: CSARDRVGLAGFTDTQYF. CDR3 coding DNA: TGCAGTGCTAGAGATCGTGTAGGACTAGCGGGATTCACAGATACGCAGTATTTT.

The V gene is TRBV3-1, the J gene TRBJ2-1; TRBD1 aligns across 9 bases. CDR1 is LGHDT, CDR2 YNNKEL, per germline (reference sequence). The J segment lost 6 bases and the V segment lost 4 bases, leaving 7 bases of the junction unmatched. The CDR3 has 15 residues. The CDR3 bases are TGTGCCAGCAGCCCCCGGGACAGGGACTTCAATGAGCAGTTCTTC. Its protein is CASSPRDRDFNEQFF.

The gene calls are TRBV12-3 or TRBV12-4 and TRBJ1-1, with TRBD1 matching over 7 bases. V was pared by 5 bases and J by 5 bases, with 5 bases of the junction left unmatched. This CDR3 comprises 13 residues. CDR3 sequence reads: CASSTGQWTEAFF. CDR3 in DNA: TGTGCCAGCAGTACGGGACAGTGGACTGAAGCTTTCTTT.

The count of this clonotype is one. V is TRBV29-1 and J is TRBJ1-2; D unclear. CDR3 length equals 11 residues. Germline V CDR1 and CDR2: SQVTM, ANQGSEA. V lost 5 bases and J 8 bases, leaving 12 bases between the germline ends. The CDR3 reads CSVPMVLGYTF. The CDR3 DNA is TGCAGCGTTCCTATGGTTCTCGGCTACACCTTC. The full variable domain, rest sourced from reference TRBV29-1 and TRBJ1-2, is SAVISQKPSRDICQRGTSLTIQCQVDSQVTMMFWYRQQPGQSLTLIATANQGSEATYESGFVIDKFPISRPNLTFSTLTVSNMSPEDSSIYLCSVPMVLGYTFGSGTRLTVV.

The rearrangement joins TRBV12-3 or TRBV12-4 to TRBJ2-3; 7 bases line up with TRBD1. The CDR3 extends over 18 amino acids. Losses at the gene ends were 6 bases for V and 8 bases for J; bases not matched to a gene: 23. The CDR3 sequence: CASSFHPRFHSPGGTQYF. CDR3 nucleotides: TGTGCCAGCAGCTTTCACCCGAGGTTCCACTCTCCAGGGGGTACGCAGTATTTT.

The chain joins TRBV3-1 to TRBJ2-3, with 9 bases matching TRBD2. This CDR3 contains 16 residues. Trimming at V came to 1 base and at J to 3 bases, leaving 5 bases not matched to a gene. Per the germline V gene, CDR1 is LGHDT and CDR2 is YNNKEL (reference sequence). The CDR3 loop is CASSQGALAGTDTQYF. DNA for the CDR3: TGTGCCAGCAGCCAAGGTGCTCTAGCGGGGACAGATACGCAGTATTTT.

The V gene is TRBV15, the J gene TRBJ2-7, with 9 bases fitting TRBD1. The trim removed 4 bases at V and 4 bases at J, leaving 8 bases unmatched. This CDR3 spans 15 amino acids. The germline V gene has CDR1 LNHNV and CDR2 YYDKDF (reference sequence). The CDR3 protein is CATSTGTGIRYEQYF. The CDR3 DNA reads as TGTGCCACCAGCACGGGGACAGGGATCCGATACGAGCAGTACTTC.

V usage is TRBV2 and J usage is TRBJ2-7, with unresolved D. CDR3 length: 12 residues. Deletions cut 8 bases from V and 2 bases from J, with 10 bases between. Looked up from germline, CDR1 is SNHLY and CDR2 is FYNNEI. The chain's CDR3 is CASGRSPYEQYF. For the CDR3, the DNA is TGTGCCAGCGGCCGCTCTCCCTACGAGCAGTACTTC.

The V gene is TRBV19, the J gene TRBJ2-7, with D possibly matching TRBD2 (6 bases). Looked up from germline, CDR1 is LNHDA and CDR2 is SQIVND (reference sequence). This CDR3 has 15 amino acids. V dropped 2 bases and J dropped 3 bases, with 14 bases sitting between them. The CDR3 region is CASSISGTGRYEQYF. The CDR3 nucleotides are TGTGCCAGTAGTATATCCGGGACTGGCCGCTACGAGCAGTACTTC.